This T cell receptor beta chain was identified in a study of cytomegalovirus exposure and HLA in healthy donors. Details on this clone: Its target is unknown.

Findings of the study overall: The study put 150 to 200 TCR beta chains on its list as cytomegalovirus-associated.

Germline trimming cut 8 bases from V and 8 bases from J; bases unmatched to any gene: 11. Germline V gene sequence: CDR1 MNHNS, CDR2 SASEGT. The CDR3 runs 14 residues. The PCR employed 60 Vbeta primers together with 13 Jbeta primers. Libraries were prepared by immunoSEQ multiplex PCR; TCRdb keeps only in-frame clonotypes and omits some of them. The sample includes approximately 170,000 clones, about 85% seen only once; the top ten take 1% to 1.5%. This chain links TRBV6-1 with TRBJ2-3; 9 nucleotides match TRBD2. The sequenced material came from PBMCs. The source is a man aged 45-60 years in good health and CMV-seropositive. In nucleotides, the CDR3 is TGTGCCAGCCTACTAGGGGGCGGGAGGGTTACGCAGTATTTT. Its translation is CASLLGGGRVTQYF.